These 23 T cell receptor beta chains were all obtained from the same sample, sequenced in a study of blood T cell repertoires in COVID-19. Repertoires were generated with immunoSEQ multiplex PCR, while TCRdb's copy carries only in-frame clones and drops some. This table holds a few hundred thousand clones, roughly nine tenths found once. Material: peripheral blood. The source is a woman in her 50s with acute or convalescent COVID-19.

The chain combines TRBV29-1 with TRBJ1-1, with a tentative D call TRBD1 (6 bases). The V gene's germline CDR1 is SQVTM and CDR2 ANQGSEA. The CDR3 totals 12 residues. Trimming left V 6 bases short and J 4 bases short, with 12 bases between. The CDR3 DNA reads as TGCAGCGTCGAGGGGGAGGGCACTGAAGCTTTCTTT. Its translation is CSVEGEGTEAFF.

The CDR3 DNA reads TGTGCCAGTAGTACCCAGGGGGAGACCCAGTACTTC. Protein sequence: CASSTQGETQYF. The gene calls are TRBV19 and TRBJ2-5; maybe TRBD1 (6 bases). CDR3 size: 12 residues. V lost 4 bases to trimming and J lost 5 bases, with 8 bases between them. The germline V gene has CDR1 LNHDA and CDR2 SQIVND (reference sequence).

The chain combines TRBV6-6 with TRBJ1-5; 8 positions match TRBD1. There are 15 residues in the CDR3. The J segment lost 0 bases and the V segment lost 5 bases, leaving 3 bases of the junction unmatched. Germline assignment: CDR1 MNHNY and CDR2 SVGAGI (reference sequence). CDR3 in DNA: TGTGCCAGCAGTGGACAGGGAGATAGCAATCAGCCCCAGCATTTT. Encoded protein: CASSGQGDSNQPQHF.

This clone was seen only a few times. The genes are TRBV5-1 and TRBJ2-4, with D uncertain. There are 14 residues in the CDR3. V lost 0 bases and J 5 bases, leaving 9 bases between the germline ends. Germline-derived CDR1 and CDR2 are SGHRS and YFSETQ. The DNA for the CDR3 is TGCGCCAGCAGCTTGGGAGGCGCCCAAAACATTCAGTACTTC. It translates to CASSLGGAQNIQYF.

As DNA, the CDR3 is TGTGCCAGCAGTTACGGTACGAGTGGCTACACCTTC. Translation gives CASSYGTSGYTF. J is TRBJ1-2 and V is TRBV6-2 or TRBV6-3; D ambiguous. This CDR3 has 12 amino acids. V shed 2 bases and J shed 7 bases, with 8 bases lying between them. CDR1 and CDR2 (germline): MNHEY, SVGEGT.

The rearrangement uses TRBV2 and TRBJ2-1; D unclear. The length of the CDR3 is 13 residues. The germline CDR1 and CDR2 sequences are SNHLY and FYNNEI. The ends were cut back, 6 bases at V and 2 bases at J, with 8 bases in the middle. The CDR3: CASSSAAYNEQFF. In nucleotides, the CDR3 is TGTGCCAGCAGCAGCGCCGCCTACAATGAGCAGTTCTTC.

The J gene is TRBJ2-6, the V gene TRBV5-6; 9 bases align to TRBD1. Germline CDR1 is SGHDT and CDR2 is YYEEEE. This CDR3 is built from 18 residues. V gave up 4 bases and J gave up 0 bases; unmatched junction bases: 8. The CDR3 protein is CASSLRTGASSGANVLTF. The CDR3, as DNA: TGTGCCAGCAGCCTCCGGACAGGGGCGAGCTCTGGGGCCAACGTCCTGACTTTC.

The chain carries TRBV7-9 and TRBJ2-6; D is unresolved. Looked up from germline, CDR1 is SEHNR and CDR2 is FQNEAQ (reference sequence). Trimming left V 1 base short and J 2 bases short, with 3 bases between. This CDR3 has 14 residues. Written as DNA, the CDR3 is TGTGCCAGCAGCTTAGGTACTGGGGCCAACGTCCTGACTTTC. Protein product: CASSLGTGANVLTF.

CDR3 sequence: CASSPITYNSPLHF. CDR3 DNA sequence: TGTGCCAGCAGTCCTATTACCTATAATTCACCCCTCCACTTT. The V call is TRBV27, the J call TRBJ1-6; D ambiguous. The CDR3 consists of 14 residues. V lost 5 bases, J lost 2 bases, and 7 bases lay in between. CDR1 and CDR2 from the germline V gene are MNHEY and SMNVEV (reference sequence).

This sequence joins TRBV30 and TRBJ1-2; a possible D gene is TRBD1 (6 bases). Germline V gives CDR1 GTSNPN, CDR2 SVGIG (reference sequence). V was cut by 2 bases and J by 4 bases, with 8 bases left in between. The CDR3 has 12 residues. In DNA form, the CDR3 reads TGTGCCTGGAGTTCGGACAGCTATGGCTACACCTTC. Amino acid sequence: CAWSSDSYGYTF.

The rearrangement joins TRBV5-6 to TRBJ2-7, with TRBD1 matching 8 bases. V was pared by 2 bases and J by 0 bases, with 4 bases of the junction left unmatched. CDR1 and CDR2 from the germline V gene are SGHDT and YYEEEE. This CDR3 contains 15 residues. Written as DNA, the CDR3 is TGTGCCAGCAGCTTACCCGGGACAGGCTCCTACGAGCAGTACTTC. As protein: CASSLPGTGSYEQYF.

The CDR3 sequence: CASSLLPGRTTEAFF. CDR3 DNA: TGTGCCAGCAGCTTGCTGCCCGGGAGGACCACTGAAGCTTTCTTT. This chain connects TRBV11-2 to TRBJ1-1; D gene ambiguous. This CDR3 spans 15 amino acids. Trimming removed 3 bases at V and 4 bases at J, with 15 bases between. Germline V gene data show CDR1 as SGHAT and CDR2 as FQNNGV.

This clone occurred a few times. This chain links TRBV19 with TRBJ2-4, with D possibly TRBD2 on 6 matching bases. Germline V gives CDR1 LNHDA, CDR2 SQIVND (reference sequence). With 0 bases removed from V and 1 base from J, the gap between germline ends came to 19 bases. The CDR3 runs to 19 residues. The CDR3 DNA sequence: TGTGCCAGTAGTATAGACGGACTATCCTGGGGATCGGCCAAAAACATTCAGTACTTC. This gives the protein CASSIDGLSWGSAKNIQYF.

The J gene is TRBJ1-1, the V gene TRBV7-9, with D possibly being TRBD1 (5 bases). Per germline, CDR1 SEHNR and CDR2 FQNEAQ (reference sequence). The V end lost 2 bases, the J end lost 6 bases, and 16 bases lay between the germline ends. The CDR3 sequence is 15 residues long. The CDR3 bases are TGTGCCAGCAGCTTAAGGAGGGGCGGGGAAGCTGAAGCTTTCTTT. It is translated as CASSLRRGGEAEAFF.

The V call is TRBV27, the J call TRBJ2-7; 7 bases are shared with TRBD1. J gave up 3 bases and V 5 bases, and 7 bases lay outside the gene matches. CDR1 and CDR2 (germline): MNHEY, SMNVEV (reference sequence). CDR3 length equals 14 residues. The CDR3 DNA reads as TGTGCCAGCAGTCACTGGGACAGCGTCTACGAGCAGTACTTC. It yields the protein CASSHWDSVYEQYF.

This rearrangement joins TRBV9 to TRBJ2-1; 11 positions agree with TRBD2. This CDR3 has 15 residues. Losses at the gene ends were 4 bases for V and 9 bases for J; bases not matched to a gene: 9. Germline loops: CDR1 SGDLS, CDR2 YYNGEE. The CDR3 bases are TGTGCCAGCAGCACTAGCGGGGGTGAGGCGGGTGAGCAGTTCTTC. This translates into CASSTSGGEAGEQFF.

This chain links TRBV3-1 (or the pseudogene TRBV3-2) with TRBJ2-3; D remains ambiguous. V was pared by 0 bases and J by 1 base, with 8 bases between. The CDR3 extends over 15 amino acids. Germline V lookup: CDR1 LGHDT, CDR2 YNNKEL (reference sequence). The chain's CDR3 is CASSQEVLGTDTQYF. The DNA of the CDR3 is TGTGCCAGCAGCCAAGAGGTACTGGGCACAGATACGCAGTATTTT.

This clone was seen a few times. The V call is TRBV10-3, the J call TRBJ2-5; 10 bases map to TRBD2. Germline V gene sequence: CDR1 ENHRY, CDR2 SYGVKD. Trimming cost V 10 bases and J 2 bases; bases outside gene matches: 7. The CDR3 length is 14 residues. CDR3 bases: TGTGCCACCGGACTAGCGGAATTTCAAGAGACCCAGTACTTC. It yields the protein CATGLAEFQETQYF.

This clone has just a few counts. J is TRBJ1-6 and V is TRBV5-1; weak D call: TRBD1 (6 bases). Trimming cost V 2 bases and J 7 bases, with 10 bases left between them. Per the germline V gene, CDR1 is SGHRS and CDR2 is YFSETQ. This CDR3 spans 14 amino acids. The DNA for the CDR3 is TGCGCCAGCAGCTTACAGGGCCCAAATTCACCCCTCCACTTT. Its translation: CASSLQGPNSPLHF.

This clone was recorded only once. The genes are TRBV24-1 and TRBJ2-3, with a tentative D call TRBD2 (5 bases). The CDR3 is 15 amino acids. Germline CDR1 KGHDR, CDR2 SFDVKD. The V end lost 3 bases, the J end lost 4 bases, and 13 bases lay between the germline ends. The chain's CDR3 is CATSDPTRTPDTQYF. In DNA, the CDR3 is TGTGCCACCAGTGATCCGACCCGGACTCCAGATACGCAGTATTTT.

CDR3 sequence (DNA): TGTGCCAGCAGCTTGCGGGACAGCTATGGCTACACCTTC. Translating gives CASSLRDSYGYTF. This chain links TRBV5-6 with TRBJ1-2; TRBD1 aligns across 7 bases. With 1 base clipped from V and 4 bases from J, the junction kept 1 base outside the gene matches. CDR1 and CDR2 (germline): SGHDT, YYEEEE. This CDR3 spans 13 amino acids.

J is TRBJ1-1 and V is TRBV11-2; D possibly corresponds to TRBD1 (5 bases). Germline CDR1 is SGHAT and CDR2 is FQNNGV. The CDR3 has 13 residues. Between the trimmed V and J ends, which lost 3 bases and 5 bases, there was a span of 10 bases. Here the CDR3 reads CASSFAKGTEAFF. CDR3 bases: TGTGCCAGCAGCTTCGCGAAGGGGACTGAAGCTTTCTTT.

The genes are TRBV5-1 and TRBJ2-1; 7 bases agree with TRBD2. The length of the CDR3 is 12 residues. V lost 4 bases and J lost 15; bases outside the gene matches: 10. Germline CDR1 is SGHRS and CDR2 is YFSETQ. This chain's CDR3 is CASSPDLGGRFF. CDR3 nucleotide sequence: TGCGCCAGCAGCCCCGATCTGGGGGGGAGGTTCTTC.